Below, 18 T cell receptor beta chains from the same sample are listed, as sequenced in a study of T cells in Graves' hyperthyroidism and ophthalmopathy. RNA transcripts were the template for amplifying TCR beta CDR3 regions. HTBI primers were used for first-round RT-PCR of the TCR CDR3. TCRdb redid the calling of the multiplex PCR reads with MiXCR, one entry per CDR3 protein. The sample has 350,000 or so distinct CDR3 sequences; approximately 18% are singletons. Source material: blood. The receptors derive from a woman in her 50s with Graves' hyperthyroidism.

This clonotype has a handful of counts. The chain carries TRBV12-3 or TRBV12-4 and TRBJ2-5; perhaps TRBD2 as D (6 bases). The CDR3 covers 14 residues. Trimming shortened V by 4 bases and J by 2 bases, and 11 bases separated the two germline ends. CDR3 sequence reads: CASSSTSKQETQYF. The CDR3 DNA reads TGTGCCAGCAGTTCTACTAGCAAACAAGAGACCCAGTACTTC.

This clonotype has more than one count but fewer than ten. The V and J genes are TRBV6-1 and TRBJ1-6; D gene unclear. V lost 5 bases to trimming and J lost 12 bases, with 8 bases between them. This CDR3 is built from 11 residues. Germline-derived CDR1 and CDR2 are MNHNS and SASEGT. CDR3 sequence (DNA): TGTGCCAGCAGTAGGGATTTACCCCTCCACTTT. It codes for CASSRDLPLHF.

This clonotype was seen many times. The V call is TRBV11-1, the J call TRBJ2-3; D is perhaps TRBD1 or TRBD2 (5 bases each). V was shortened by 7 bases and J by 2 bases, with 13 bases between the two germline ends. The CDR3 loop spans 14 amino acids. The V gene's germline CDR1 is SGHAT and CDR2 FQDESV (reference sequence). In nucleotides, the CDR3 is TGTGCCAGCAAGGGGAGTTCGATCACAGATACGCAGTATTTT. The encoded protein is CASKGSSITDTQYF.

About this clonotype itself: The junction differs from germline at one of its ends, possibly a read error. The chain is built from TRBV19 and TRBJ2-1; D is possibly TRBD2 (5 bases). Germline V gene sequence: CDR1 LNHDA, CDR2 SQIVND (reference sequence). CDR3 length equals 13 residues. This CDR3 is CASSIPGYNKQFF. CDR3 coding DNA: TGTGCCAGTAGTATACCGGGATACAATAAGCAGTTCTTC.

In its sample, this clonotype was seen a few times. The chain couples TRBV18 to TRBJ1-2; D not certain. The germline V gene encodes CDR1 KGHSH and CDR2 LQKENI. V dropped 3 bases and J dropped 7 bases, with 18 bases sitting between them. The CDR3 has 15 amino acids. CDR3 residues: CASSPLGEERSGYTF. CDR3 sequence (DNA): TGTGCCAGCTCACCCCTCGGGGAGGAGAGAAGTGGCTACACCTTC.

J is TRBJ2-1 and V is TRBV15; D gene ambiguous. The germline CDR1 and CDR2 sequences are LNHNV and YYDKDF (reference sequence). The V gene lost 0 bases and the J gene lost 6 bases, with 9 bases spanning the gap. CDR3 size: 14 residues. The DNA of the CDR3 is TGTGCCACCAGCAGAGATCTAGAACTCAATGAGCAGTTCTTC. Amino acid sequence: CATSRDLELNEQFF.

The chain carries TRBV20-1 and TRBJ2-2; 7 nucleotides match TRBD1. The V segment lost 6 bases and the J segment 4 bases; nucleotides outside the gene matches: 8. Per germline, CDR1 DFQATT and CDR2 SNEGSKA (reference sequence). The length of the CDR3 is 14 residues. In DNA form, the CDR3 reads TGCAGTGCCAGACAGGGTATAAGCACCGGGGAGCTGTTTTTT. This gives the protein CSARQGISTGELFF.

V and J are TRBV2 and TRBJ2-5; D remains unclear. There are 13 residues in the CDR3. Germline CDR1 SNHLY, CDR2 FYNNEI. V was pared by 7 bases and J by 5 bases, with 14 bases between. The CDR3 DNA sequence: TGTGCCAGCACAGGTCCGGTCCGGGAGACCCAGTACTTC. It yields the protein CASTGPVRETQYF.

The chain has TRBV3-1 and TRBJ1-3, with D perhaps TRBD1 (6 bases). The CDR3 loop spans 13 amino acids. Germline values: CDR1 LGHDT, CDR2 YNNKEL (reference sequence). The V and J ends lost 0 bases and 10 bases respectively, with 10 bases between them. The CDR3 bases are TGTGCCAGCAGCCAAGATGGGGGGGCAACCATATATTTT. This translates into CASSQDGGATIYF.

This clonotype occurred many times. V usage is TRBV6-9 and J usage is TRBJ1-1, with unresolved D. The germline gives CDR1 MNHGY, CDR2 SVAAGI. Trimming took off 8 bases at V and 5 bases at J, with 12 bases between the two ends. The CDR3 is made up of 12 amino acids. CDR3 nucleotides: TGTGCCAGCTTGACCGATATGACTGAAGCTTTCTTT. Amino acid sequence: CASLTDMTEAFF.

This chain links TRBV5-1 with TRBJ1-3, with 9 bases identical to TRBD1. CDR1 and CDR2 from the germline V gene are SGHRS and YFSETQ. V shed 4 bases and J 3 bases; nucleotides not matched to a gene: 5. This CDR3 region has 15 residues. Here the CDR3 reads CASSPGTGYGNTIYF. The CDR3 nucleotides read TGCGCCAGCAGCCCCGGGACAGGGTATGGAAACACCATATATTTT.

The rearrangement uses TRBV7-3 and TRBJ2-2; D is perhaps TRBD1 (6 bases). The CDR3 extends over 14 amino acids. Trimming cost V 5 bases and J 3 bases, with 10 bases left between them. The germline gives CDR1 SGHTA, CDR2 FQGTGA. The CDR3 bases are TGTGCCAGCAGCGTACACAGGGACACCGGGGAGCTGTTTTTT. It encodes CASSVHRDTGELFF.

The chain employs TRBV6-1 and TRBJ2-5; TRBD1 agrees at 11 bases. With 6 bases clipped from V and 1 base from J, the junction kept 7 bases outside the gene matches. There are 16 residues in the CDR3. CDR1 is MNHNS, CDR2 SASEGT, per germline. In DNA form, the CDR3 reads TGTGCCAGCAGCCAAGGGACAGGGGGATCCCAAGAGACCCAGTACTTC. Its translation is CASSQGTGGSQETQYF.

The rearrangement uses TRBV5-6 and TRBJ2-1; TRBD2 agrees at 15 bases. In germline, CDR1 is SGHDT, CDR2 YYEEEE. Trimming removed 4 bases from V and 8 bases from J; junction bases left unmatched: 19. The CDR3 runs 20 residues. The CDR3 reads CASSPLPPGLAGGPSYEQFF. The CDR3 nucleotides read TGTGCCAGCAGCCCCCTCCCACCTGGACTAGCGGGAGGGCCGAGTTATGAGCAGTTCTTC.

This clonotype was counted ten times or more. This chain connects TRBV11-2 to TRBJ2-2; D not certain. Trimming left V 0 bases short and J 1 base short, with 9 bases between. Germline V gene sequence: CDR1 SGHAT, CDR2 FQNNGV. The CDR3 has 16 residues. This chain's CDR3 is CASSLDRAGNTGELFF. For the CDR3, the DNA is TGTGCCAGCAGCTTAGATCGGGCAGGGAACACCGGGGAGCTGTTTTTT.

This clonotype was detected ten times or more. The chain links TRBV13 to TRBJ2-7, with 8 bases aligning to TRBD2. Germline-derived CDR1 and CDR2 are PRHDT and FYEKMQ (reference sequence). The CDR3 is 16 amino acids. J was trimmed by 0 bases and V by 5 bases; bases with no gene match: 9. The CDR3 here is CASSLNGLAPSYEQYF. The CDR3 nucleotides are TGTGCCAGCAGCCTAAATGGACTAGCCCCCTCCTACGAGCAGTACTTC.

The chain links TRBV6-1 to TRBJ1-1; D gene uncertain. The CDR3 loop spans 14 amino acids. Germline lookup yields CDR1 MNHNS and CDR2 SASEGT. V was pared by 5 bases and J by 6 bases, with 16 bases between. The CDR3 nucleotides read TGTGCCAGCAGTCGGGCTCCCCGAAATCCTGAAGCTTTCTTT. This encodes CASSRAPRNPEAFF.

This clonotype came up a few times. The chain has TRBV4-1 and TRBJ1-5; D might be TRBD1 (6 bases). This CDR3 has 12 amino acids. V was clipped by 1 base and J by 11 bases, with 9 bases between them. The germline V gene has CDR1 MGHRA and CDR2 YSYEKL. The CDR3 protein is CASSQGPGAQHF. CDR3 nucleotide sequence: TGCGCCAGCAGCCAAGGCCCAGGGGCCCAGCATTTT.